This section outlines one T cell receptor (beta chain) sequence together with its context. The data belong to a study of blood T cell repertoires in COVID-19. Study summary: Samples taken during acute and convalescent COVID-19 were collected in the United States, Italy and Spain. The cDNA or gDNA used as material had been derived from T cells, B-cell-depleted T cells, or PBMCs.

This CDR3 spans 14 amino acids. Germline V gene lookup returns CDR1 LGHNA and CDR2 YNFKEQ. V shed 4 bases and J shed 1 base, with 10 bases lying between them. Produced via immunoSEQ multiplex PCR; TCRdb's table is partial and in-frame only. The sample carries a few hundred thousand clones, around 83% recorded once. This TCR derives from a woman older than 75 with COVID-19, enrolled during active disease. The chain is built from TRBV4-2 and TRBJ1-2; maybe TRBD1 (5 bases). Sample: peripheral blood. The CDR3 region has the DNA TGTGCCAGCAGCCTTCGACAGTTTAACTATGGCTACACCTTC. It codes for CASSLRQFNYGYTF.